The rows below give T cell receptor beta chains drawn from one sample of a study of T cells after posttransplantation cyclophosphamide. Produced via immunoSEQ multiplex PCR; TCRdb's table is partial and in-frame only. This sample has 15,000 to 19,000 clones, with approximately 84% found just once. This material consisted of PBMCs, taken approximately 390 days after allogeneic stem cell transplant with calcineurin inhibitor and methotrexate. The receptors here all came from a male patient younger than 30 who received an allogeneic stem cell transplant from a related donor, was CMV-positive, and had no GVHD. Part of the T cell pool may stem from the graft donor. CDR3s include the opening cysteine and the closing phenylalanine or tryptophan. Each record gives: CDR3 DNA, CDR3 protein, J gene, V gene, clone size, D gene. D genes are given only for firm matches. The listing skips clone size in some rows; elsewhere it reads once, few, many or a size class.

cdr3_nt: TGTGCCAGCAGCTCGGGGGGGCAAAAAGAGACCCAGTACTTC
cdr3_aa: CASSSGGQKETQYF
j_call: TRBJ2-5
v_call: TRBV11-3
clone_size: .
d_call: TRBD2

cdr3_nt: TGTGCCACCAGCAGAGACTCTAGCGGCCAAGAGACCCAGTACTTC
cdr3_aa: CATSRDSSGQETQYF
j_call: TRBJ2-5
v_call: TRBV15
clone_size: once
d_call: TRBD2

cdr3_nt: TGTGCCAGCAGTTACGTTGACAGGGGGCGATCTGGCTACACCTTC
cdr3_aa: CASSYVDRGRSGYTF
j_call: TRBJ1-2
v_call: TRBV6-5
clone_size: .
d_call: TRBD1

cdr3_nt: TGTGCCAGCAGTGTGGATAGAAGCTCCTACAGTGAGCAGTTCTTC
cdr3_aa: CASSVDRSSYSEQFF
j_call: TRBJ2-1
v_call: TRBV28
clone_size: .
d_call: .

cdr3_nt: TGTGCCAGCAGCCAATGGGTTAGCGTGGGGAGAAATCAGCCCCAGCATTTT
cdr3_aa: CASSQWVSVGRNQPQHF
j_call: TRBJ1-5
v_call: TRBV16
clone_size: .
d_call: .

cdr3_nt: TGCGCCAGCAGCTCCCTCGGTGGACCGGGAGCCTTTAACACCGGGGAGCTGTTTTTT
cdr3_aa: CASSSLGGPGAFNTGELFF
j_call: TRBJ2-2
v_call: TRBV5-1
clone_size: .
d_call: .

cdr3_nt: TGTGCCAGCAGTTCAGCCGGGACTAGCGACTACGAGCAGTACTTC
cdr3_aa: CASSSAGTSDYEQYF
j_call: TRBJ2-7
v_call: TRBV28
clone_size: .
d_call: TRBD2

cdr3_nt: TGTGCCAGTAGTACGGGACAGGGAGGCAATCAGCCCCAGCATTTT
cdr3_aa: CASSTGQGGNQPQHF
j_call: TRBJ1-5
v_call: TRBV19
clone_size: .
d_call: TRBD1

cdr3_nt: TGTGCCAGCAGCCCCAGGGACAGCGAGGATGGGGAAAAACTGTTTTTT
cdr3_aa: CASSPRDSEDGEKLFF
j_call: TRBJ1-4
v_call: TRBV11-2
clone_size: .
d_call: TRBD1

cdr3_nt: TGTGCCAGCAGTTTGGAAGGACAGCGAGCCGTTTACGAGCAGTACTTC
cdr3_aa: CASSLEGQRAVYEQYF
j_call: TRBJ2-7
v_call: TRBV28
clone_size: few
d_call: .

cdr3_nt: TGCGCCAGCAGCGTCGGGGGGTTCTACAGTGAGCAGTTCTTC
cdr3_aa: CASSVGGFYSEQFF
j_call: TRBJ2-1
v_call: TRBV10-2
clone_size: .
d_call: TRBD2

cdr3_nt: TGTGCCAGCAGCTTAGCGGGACTAGCGTACAGTGGGAGTGAGCAGTTCTTC
cdr3_aa: CASSLAGLAYSGSEQFF
j_call: TRBJ2-1
v_call: TRBV7-8
clone_size: .
d_call: TRBD2

cdr3_nt: TGTGCCAGCAGTGTAGAGGACAGCATCTACAATGAGCAGTTCTTC
cdr3_aa: CASSVEDSIYNEQFF
j_call: TRBJ2-1
v_call: TRBV28
clone_size: .
d_call: .

cdr3_nt: TGTGCCAGCAGCCTGACAGGGCAGACCGGGGAGCTGTTTTTT
cdr3_aa: CASSLTGQTGELFF
j_call: TRBJ2-2
v_call: TRBV11-2
clone_size: .
d_call: TRBD1

cdr3_nt: TGCGCCAGCAGCGGGAAACAGGGCGGCTACACCTTC
cdr3_aa: CASSGKQGGYTF
j_call: TRBJ1-2
v_call: TRBV5-1
clone_size: .
d_call: .

cdr3_nt: TGTGCCAGCAGGGAGGGGGCGTCGAGCAATCAGCCCCAGCATTTT
cdr3_aa: CASREGASSNQPQHF
j_call: TRBJ1-5
v_call: TRBV6-1
clone_size: once
d_call: TRBD1

cdr3_nt: TGTGCCAGCAGTTTCTTTGCGGGAGGACTCAGTGAGCAGTTCTTC
cdr3_aa: CASSFFAGGLSEQFF
j_call: TRBJ2-1
v_call: TRBV27
clone_size: .
d_call: TRBD2

cdr3_nt: TGCAGCGTCGACTTCTTTGGACAGGGCAGAGGTGGCTACACCTTC
cdr3_aa: CSVDFFGQGRGGYTF
j_call: TRBJ1-2
v_call: TRBV29-1
clone_size: .
d_call: TRBD1

cdr3_nt: TGCAGCGTTGAGTCCCTCTACGAGCAGTACTTC
cdr3_aa: CSVESLYEQYF
j_call: TRBJ2-7
v_call: TRBV29-1
clone_size: .
d_call: .

cdr3_nt: TGTGCCAGCAGCTTGGCGGGAGGGCCGGAAGGTGAGCAGTTCTTC
cdr3_aa: CASSLAGGPEGEQFF
j_call: TRBJ2-1
v_call: TRBV7-6
clone_size: .
d_call: TRBD2

cdr3_nt: TGTGCCAGCAGTTTGTCCAGGGTGAACACTGAAGCTTTCTTT
cdr3_aa: CASSLSRVNTEAFF
j_call: TRBJ1-1
v_call: TRBV28
clone_size: .
d_call: .

cdr3_nt: TGTGCCTGGAGTGCCGGGGGTTTCGGAATTAGCAATCAGCCCCAGCATTTT
cdr3_aa: CAWSAGGFGISNQPQHF
j_call: TRBJ1-5
v_call: TRBV30
clone_size: .
d_call: .

cdr3_nt: TGTGCCATCAGTGAGGACAGGGTTAGCTACGAGCAGTACTTC
cdr3_aa: CAISEDRVSYEQYF
j_call: TRBJ2-7
v_call: TRBV10-3
clone_size: few
d_call: TRBD1

cdr3_nt: TGCGCCAGCAGCCAAGATCAGCTTCTGTGGGCGAACGAGCAGTACTTC
cdr3_aa: CASSQDQLLWANEQYF
j_call: TRBJ2-7
v_call: TRBV4-1
clone_size: .
d_call: .